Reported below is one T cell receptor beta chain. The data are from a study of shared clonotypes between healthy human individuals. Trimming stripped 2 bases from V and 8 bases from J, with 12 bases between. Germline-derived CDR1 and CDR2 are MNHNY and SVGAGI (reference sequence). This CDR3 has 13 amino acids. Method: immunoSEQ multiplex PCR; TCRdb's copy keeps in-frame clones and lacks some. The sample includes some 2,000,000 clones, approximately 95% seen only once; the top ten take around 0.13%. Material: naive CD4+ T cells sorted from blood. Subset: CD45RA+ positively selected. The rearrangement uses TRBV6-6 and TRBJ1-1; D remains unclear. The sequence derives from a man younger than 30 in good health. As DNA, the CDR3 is TGTGCCAGCAGTTACCCCGAGGTAGGGGAAGCTTTCTTT. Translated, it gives CASSYPEVGEAFF.